These T cell receptor beta chains were read from a single sample in a study of T cell responses to AZD1222 COVID-19 vaccine. Repertoires were generated with immunoSEQ multiplex PCR, while TCRdb's copy carries only in-frame clones and drops some. The data contain 100,000 to 150,000 clones, about nine tenths of them seen just once; the ten biggest clones take up about 4.4%. This sample comprised peripheral blood, obtained on day 0 of MenACWY control vaccination. Receptors were obtained from an adult in good health. Each CDR3 is given with its conserved first and last residue. The order of the fields is D gene, V gene, J gene, clone size, CDR3 protein, CDR3 DNA. The D gene is left open where the match is weak. Expanded clones are given a class, and other clones once, few, many or no size at all.

d_call: TRBD2
v_call: TRBV7-9
j_call: TRBJ2-3
clone_size: -
cdr3_aa: CASSFISGGTDTQYF
cdr3_nt: TGTGCCAGCAGCTTTATTAGCGGGGGCACAGATACGCAGTATTTT

d_call: TRBD1
v_call: TRBV7-9
j_call: TRBJ2-1
clone_size: -
cdr3_aa: CASSLGTVYSTMKQFF
cdr3_nt: TGTGCCAGCAGCCTAGGGACAGTCTATTCTACAATGAAGCAGTTCTTC

d_call: -
v_call: TRBV6-5
j_call: TRBJ1-5
clone_size: -
cdr3_aa: CASRGGSYSNQPQHF
cdr3_nt: TGTGCCAGCAGGGGCGGTTCGTATAGCAATCAGCCCCAGCATTTT

d_call: TRBD2
v_call: TRBV6-2/TRBV6-3
j_call: TRBJ2-1
clone_size: -
cdr3_aa: CASSLLLAGGNEQFF
cdr3_nt: TGTGCCAGCAGTTTGTTACTAGCGGGGGGGAATGAGCAGTTCTTC

d_call: -
v_call: TRBV28
j_call: TRBJ2-3
clone_size: -
cdr3_aa: CASPPALWGGTADTQYF
cdr3_nt: TGTGCCAGTCCCCCGGCACTTTGGGGGGGGACAGCAGATACGCAGTATTTT

d_call: -
v_call: TRBV27
j_call: TRBJ2-7
clone_size: -
cdr3_aa: CASSLRQGRYF
cdr3_nt: TGTGCCAGCAGTTTACGCCAGGGTCGGTACTTC

d_call: -
v_call: TRBV7-9
j_call: TRBJ1-5
clone_size: once
cdr3_aa: CASSPSGPQPQHF
cdr3_nt: TGTGCCAGCAGTCCATCAGGGCCCCAGCCCCAGCATTTT

d_call: -
v_call: TRBV27
j_call: TRBJ2-7
clone_size: -
cdr3_aa: CASSFQGLSYEQYF
cdr3_nt: TGTGCCAGCAGTTTCCAGGGATTATCCTACGAGCAGTACTTC

d_call: -
v_call: TRBV28
j_call: TRBJ2-7
clone_size: -
cdr3_aa: CASIPGGSGDEQYF
cdr3_nt: TGTGCCAGCATCCCAGGGGGGAGCGGGGACGAGCAGTACTTC

d_call: -
v_call: TRBV6-5
j_call: TRBJ1-5
clone_size: -
cdr3_aa: CASSWGPIQPQHF
cdr3_nt: TGTGCCAGCAGTTGGGGACCGATTCAGCCCCAGCATTTT

d_call: -
v_call: TRBV24-1
j_call: TRBJ2-7
clone_size: -
cdr3_aa: CATSDSDYEQYF
cdr3_nt: TGTGCCACCAGTGACTCCGACTACGAGCAGTACTTC

d_call: -
v_call: TRBV25-1
j_call: TRBJ1-2
clone_size: -
cdr3_aa: CASSESGRGAGNGYTF
cdr3_nt: TGTGCCAGCAGTGAATCCGGTCGCGGAGCCGGCAATGGCTACACCTTC

d_call: -
v_call: TRBV19
j_call: TRBJ1-1
clone_size: -
cdr3_aa: CASSIDPDKTYTEAFF
cdr3_nt: TGTGCCAGTAGTATAGATCCTGACAAAACTTACACTGAAGCTTTCTTT

d_call: -
v_call: TRBV15
j_call: TRBJ1-4
clone_size: -
cdr3_aa: CATSSPRVGNEKLFF
cdr3_nt: TGTGCCACCAGCAGCCCTAGGGTGGGTAATGAAAAACTGTTTTTT

d_call: -
v_call: TRBV19
j_call: TRBJ2-1
clone_size: -
cdr3_aa: CASSIGGAHNEQFF
cdr3_nt: TGTGCCAGTAGTATAGGGGGCGCCCACAATGAGCAGTTCTTC

d_call: -
v_call: TRBV27
j_call: TRBJ1-2
clone_size: -
cdr3_aa: CASSLSPGQIYGYTF
cdr3_nt: TGTGCCAGCAGTTTATCGCCCGGACAGATCTATGGCTACACCTTC

d_call: -
v_call: TRBV19
j_call: TRBJ1-4
clone_size: once
cdr3_aa: CASNPAWGINEKLFF
cdr3_nt: TGTGCCAGTAATCCCGCTTGGGGGATTAATGAAAAACTGTTTTTT

d_call: TRBD2
v_call: TRBV13
j_call: TRBJ2-3
clone_size: medium-sized
cdr3_aa: CATQGLAGGLDTQYF
cdr3_nt: TGTGCCACCCAGGGACTAGCGGGAGGGCTGGATACGCAGTATTTT

d_call: -
v_call: TRBV19
j_call: TRBJ1-5
clone_size: -
cdr3_aa: CASSLKDSLNQPQHF
cdr3_nt: TGTGCCAGTAGTTTAAAAGACAGCCTCAATCAGCCCCAGCATTTT

d_call: TRBD2
v_call: TRBV7-2
j_call: TRBJ2-5
clone_size: -
cdr3_aa: CASSFGLASGRETQYF
cdr3_nt: TGTGCCAGCAGCTTTGGGCTGGCTAGCGGGCGGGAGACCCAGTACTTC

d_call: TRBD1
v_call: TRBV7-2
j_call: TRBJ2-5
clone_size: -
cdr3_aa: CASSTPRDRGQETQYF
cdr3_nt: TGTGCCAGCAGCACCCCCCGGGACAGGGGCCAAGAGACCCAGTACTTC

d_call: -
v_call: TRBV24-1
j_call: TRBJ2-2
clone_size: -
cdr3_aa: CATSGGGASGELFF
cdr3_nt: TGTGCCACCAGTGGAGGGGGGGCCTCCGGGGAGCTGTTTTTT

d_call: TRBD1
v_call: TRBV6-5
j_call: TRBJ2-3
clone_size: -
cdr3_aa: CASRPRDRGTDTQYF
cdr3_nt: TGTGCCAGCAGGCCCCGGGACAGGGGTACAGATACGCAGTATTTT

d_call: -
v_call: TRBV5-4
j_call: TRBJ2-5
clone_size: -
cdr3_aa: CASSLRGGGETQYF
cdr3_nt: TGTGCCAGCAGCTTGAGGGGGGGAGGAGAGACCCAGTACTTC

d_call: -
v_call: TRBV19
j_call: TRBJ1-1
clone_size: few
cdr3_aa: CASSIVGTGQAFF
cdr3_nt: TGTGCCAGTAGTATAGTAGGCACAGGGCAAGCTTTCTTT

d_call: -
v_call: TRBV21-1
j_call: TRBJ1-5
clone_size: -
cdr3_aa: CASSKVRGCNQPQHF
cdr3_nt: TGTGCCAGCAGCAAAGTGAGGGGCTGCAATCAGCCCCAGCATTTT

d_call: TRBD2
v_call: TRBV9
j_call: TRBJ2-7
clone_size: -
cdr3_aa: CASSVSSGHAVEQYF
cdr3_nt: TGTGCCAGCAGCGTATCTAGCGGGCACGCGGTCGAGCAGTACTTC

d_call: TRBD2
v_call: TRBV12-5
j_call: TRBJ2-1
clone_size: -
cdr3_aa: CASGLLAGGHNEQFF
cdr3_nt: TGTGCTAGTGGTTTGTTGGCGGGAGGGCACAATGAGCAGTTCTTC

d_call: -
v_call: TRBV5-4
j_call: TRBJ1-4
clone_size: -
cdr3_aa: CASSLKGLVDEKLFF
cdr3_nt: TGTGCCAGCAGCTTGAAGGGGTTGGTAGATGAAAAACTGTTTTTT

d_call: TRBD1
v_call: TRBV4-3
j_call: TRBJ1-2
clone_size: -
cdr3_aa: CASSPGTGGYGYTF
cdr3_nt: TGCGCCAGCAGCCCCGGGACAGGGGGATATGGCTACACCTTC

d_call: -
v_call: TRBV6-2/TRBV6-3
j_call: TRBJ2-2
clone_size: -
cdr3_aa: CASSYSYRVATGELFF
cdr3_nt: TGTGCCAGCAGTTACTCGTACAGGGTCGCCACCGGGGAGCTGTTTTTT

d_call: TRBD1
v_call: TRBV7-2
j_call: TRBJ1-5
clone_size: -
cdr3_aa: CASSLAPTGGNQPQHF
cdr3_nt: TGTGCCAGCAGCTTAGCGCCGACAGGGGGCAATCAGCCCCAGCATTTT